One and the same sample provided the 30 T cell receptor beta chains below, sequenced in a study of blood T cell repertoires in COVID-19. Assay: immunoSEQ multiplex PCR; the TCRdb copy retains only in-frame clones and omits some. In the table there are around 300,000 clones, roughly nine tenths of which are singletons. Sample: PBMCs or T cells enriched from blood (not recorded which). The receptors stem from a woman aged 50 to 60 who had recovered from COVID-19.

The CDR3 spells CASSTTYTSGISHTQYF. Written as DNA, the CDR3 is TGTGCCAGTAGTACCACCTATACTAGCGGGATTAGTCATACGCAGTATTTT. The chain joins TRBV19 to TRBJ2-3, with TRBD2 matching 10 bases. Germline lookup yields CDR1 LNHDA and CDR2 SQIVND (reference sequence). This CDR3 has 17 amino acids. Germline trimming cut 4 bases from V and 7 bases from J; bases unmatched to any gene: 14. The whole variable domain, remainder taken from reference TRBV19 and TRBJ2-3, is DGGITQSPKYLFRKEGQNVTLSCEQNLNHDAMYWYRQDPGQGLRLIYYSQIVNDFQKGDIAEGYSVSREKKESFPLTVTSAQKNPTAFYLCASSTTYTSGISHTQYFGPGTRLTVL.

Written as DNA, the CDR3 is TGTGCCAGCAGTTTAAAGCGGCACCAAGAGACCCAGTACTTC. Amino acids: CASSLKRHQETQYF. V is TRBV27 and J is TRBJ2-5; maybe TRBD2 (5 bases). V lost 2 bases, J lost 0 bases, and 7 bases lay in between. CDR1 and CDR2 (germline): MNHEY, SMNVEV (reference sequence). The CDR3 contains 14 residues.

The gene calls are TRBV28 and TRBJ2-6; no firm D call. The germline V gene has CDR1 MDHEN and CDR2 SYDVKM. V was pared by 7 bases and J by 0 bases, with 7 bases between. This CDR3 spans 14 amino acids. The CDR3 DNA sequence: TGTGCCAGCACCTTAGACTCTGGGGCCAACGTCCTGACTTTC. This codes for CASTLDSGANVLTF.

The chain employs TRBV20-1 and TRBJ2-7; D ambiguous. Germline-derived CDR1 and CDR2 are DFQATT and SNEGSKA (reference sequence). V lost 3 bases, J lost 5 bases, and 20 bases lay in between. CDR3 length: 15 amino acids. Here the CDR3 DNA reads TGCAGTGCTAGTGTCCAATCACAGTCGGTCCACGAGCAGTACTTC. It is translated as CSASVQSQSVHEQYF.

The V call is TRBV6-5, the J call TRBJ2-7, with D uncertain. The CDR3 spans 13 residues. Trimming stripped 7 bases from V and 8 bases from J, with 18 bases between. Germline V CDR1 and CDR2: MNHEY, SVGAGI. As DNA, the CDR3 is TGTGCCAGCACTACCGACACCTCCTCTAAGCAGTACTTC. This encodes CASTTDTSSKQYF.

The chain joins TRBV12-3 or TRBV12-4 to TRBJ1-2, with D possibly being TRBD1 (6 bases). Trimming left V 5 bases short and J 3 bases short, with 7 bases between. This CDR3 spans 12 amino acids. CDR3 loop: CASSQGYYGYTF. The CDR3 nucleotides read TGTGCCAGCAGTCAGGGGTACTATGGCTACACCTTC.

The chain joins TRBV7-2 to TRBJ2-1; TRBD1 aligns across 7 bases. CDR1 is SGHTA and CDR2 is FQGNSA in the germline V gene. J gave up 3 bases and V 1 base, and 3 bases lay outside the gene matches. The CDR3 is made up of 15 amino acids. The CDR3 DNA reads as TGTGCCAGCAGCTTAGGCAGGGGGAACTACAATGAGCAGTTCTTC. This sequence encodes CASSLGRGNYNEQFF.

For this clone: Other nucleotide sequences in the sample specify the same CDR3. The gene calls are TRBV28 and TRBJ1-5; D is perhaps TRBD1 (6 bases). Trimming cost V 4 bases and J 2 bases, with 15 bases left between them. The CDR3 is made up of 16 amino acids. CDR1 and CDR2 from the germline V gene are MDHEN and SYDVKM. CDR3 DNA: TGTGCCAGCAGTTCCCCGCGGGGGCAAGGCAATCAGCCCCAGCATTTT. Encoded protein: CASSSPRGQGNQPQHF.

The CDR3 region has the DNA TGCAGCGTAACCCCCGGGACAGGGTCCTACGAGCAGTACTTC. Its protein product is CSVTPGTGSYEQYF. The genes are TRBV29-1 and TRBJ2-7; 9 bases fit TRBD1. With 6 bases clipped from V and 1 base from J, the junction kept 7 bases outside the gene matches. This CDR3 is 14 amino acids long. The germline gives CDR1 SQVTM, CDR2 ANQGSEA.

This sequence joins TRBV19 and TRBJ1-5, with 9 bases that match TRBD1. The CDR3 totals 15 residues. Germline V lookup: CDR1 LNHDA, CDR2 SQIVND (reference sequence). V shed 5 bases, J shed 3 bases, and the junction held 5 bases outside the gene matches. CDR3 sequence reads: CASSDRGTINQPQHF. DNA for the CDR3: TGTGCCAGTAGTGACAGGGGGACGATCAATCAGCCCCAGCATTTT.

The V gene is TRBV28, the J gene TRBJ1-5, with a weak D call TRBD1 (5 bases). This CDR3 is 14 amino acids long. Trimming stripped 7 bases from V and 6 bases from J, with 16 bases between. CDR1 is MDHEN and CDR2 is SYDVKM in the germline V gene. CDR3 amino acids: CASTLPRGTQPQHF. The CDR3 bases are TGTGCCAGCACCCTCCCCCGGGGGACTCAGCCCCAGCATTTT. Full variable domain (remainder filled in from reference TRBV28 and TRBJ1-5): DVKVTQSSRYLVKRTGEKVFLECVQDMDHENMFWYRQDPGLGLRLIYFSYDVKMKEKGDIPEGYSVSREKKERFSLILESASTNQTSMYLCASTLPRGTQPQHFGDGTRLSIL.

The rearrangement links TRBV29-1 to TRBJ1-2; no definite D call. The CDR3 covers 14 residues. Trimming cost V 0 bases and J 3 bases, with 11 bases left between them. The germline gives CDR1 SQVTM, CDR2 ANQGSEA. DNA of the CDR3: TGCAGCGTTGAAGATCCGGGGATTTACTATGGCTACACCTTC. Translated, it gives CSVEDPGIYYGYTF.

This clone has just one count. The V call is TRBV11-2, the J call TRBJ1-4; D is possibly TRBD1 (6 bases). The CDR3 extends over 14 amino acids. The germline V and J ends were trimmed by 3 bases and 8 bases, with 13 bases remaining between them. The germline V gene has CDR1 SGHAT and CDR2 FQNNGV. The chain's CDR3 is CASSFRGYREKLFF. CDR3 bases: TGTGCCAGCAGCTTCAGGGGATATCGCGAAAAACTGTTTTTT.

This rearrangement joins TRBV18 to TRBJ1-1; D might be TRBD1 (6 bases). Germline CDR1 KGHSH, CDR2 LQKENI. V was pared by 2 bases and J by 2 bases, with 12 bases between. The CDR3 covers 15 residues. The CDR3: CASSPAGTINTEAFF. CDR3 coding DNA: TGTGCCAGCTCACCAGCCGGGACAATAAACACTGAAGCTTTCTTT.

In its sample, this clone was seen once. The chain uses TRBV12-3 or TRBV12-4 and TRBJ2-2; D unclear. The CDR3 contains 12 residues. Trimming took off 10 bases at V and 4 bases at J, with 10 bases between the two ends. Here the CDR3 reads CATGPPTGELFF. DNA of the CDR3: TGTGCCACCGGTCCACCCACCGGGGAGCTGTTTTTT.

This clone was detected only once. V and J are TRBV5-1 and TRBJ1-6, with 9 positions matching TRBD1. This CDR3 is 15 amino acids long. Losses at the gene ends were 5 bases for V and 8 bases for J; bases not matched to a gene: 8. Germline V lookup: CDR1 SGHRS, CDR2 YFSETQ. CDR3 amino acids: CASRSTGGRDSPLHF. CDR3 DNA sequence: TGCGCCAGCAGGTCTACAGGGGGCAGGGATTCACCCCTCCACTTT.

This rearrangement joins TRBV28 to TRBJ2-7; 8 bases fit TRBD2. Losses at the gene ends were 7 bases for V and 0 bases for J; bases not matched to a gene: 8. This CDR3 region has 15 residues. Germline V CDR1 and CDR2: MDHEN, SYDVKM. Here the CDR3 reads CASTLGGVSSYEQYF. The DNA for the CDR3 is TGTGCCAGCACACTCGGGGGGGTTAGCTCCTACGAGCAGTACTTC.

The chain links TRBV19 to TRBJ2-7; 7 bases fit TRBD2. This CDR3 has 15 residues. The germline gives CDR1 LNHDA, CDR2 SQIVND (reference sequence). The V gene end was trimmed by 3 bases and the J gene end by 0 bases; junction bases not matched to a gene: 5. The CDR3 sequence: CASSMGLAASYEQYF. In DNA, the CDR3 is TGTGCCAGTAGTATGGGCCTAGCGGCCTCCTACGAGCAGTACTTC.

V and J are TRBV19 and TRBJ1-1; D is possibly TRBD1 (5 bases). Per germline, CDR1 LNHDA and CDR2 SQIVND (reference sequence). The V end lost 4 bases, the J end lost 1 base, and 10 bases lay between the germline ends. CDR3 length: 14 amino acids. CDR3 in DNA: TGTGCCAGTAGTAAAATACAGGAGAACACTGAAGCTTTCTTT. Translation gives CASSKIQENTEAFF.

V usage is TRBV7-2 and J usage is TRBJ1-5; no definite D call. The CDR3 runs 14 residues. Germline V gene lookup returns CDR1 SGHTA and CDR2 FQGNSA. V was cut by 2 bases and J by 3 bases, with 8 bases left in between. In DNA form, the CDR3 reads TGTGCCAGCAGCTTATACGGAGACAATCAGCCCCAGCATTTT. Residues: CASSLYGDNQPQHF.

The gene calls are TRBV3-1 (or the pseudogene TRBV3-2) and TRBJ1-1; 9 bases are a match to TRBD1. The V and J ends lost 2 bases and 8 bases, in that order; junction bases with no gene match: 6. Germline V gene lookup returns CDR1 LGHDT and CDR2 YNNKEL (reference sequence). CDR3 size: 14 residues. The CDR3 sequence is CASSQWGQGREAFF. As DNA, the CDR3 is TGTGCCAGCAGCCAATGGGGACAGGGAAGAGAAGCTTTCTTT.

The chain combines TRBV29-1 with TRBJ1-5; a possible D gene is TRBD1 (5 bases). The CDR3 is 12 residues long. The V and J ends lost 8 bases and 3 bases respectively, with 11 bases between them. Germline CDR1 is SQVTM and CDR2 is ANQGSEA. The DNA of the CDR3 is TGCAGCCCCCGACAGCCCAATCAGCCCCAGCATTTT. This translates into CSPRQPNQPQHF.

In its sample, this clone was seen a few times. The chain couples TRBV6-5 to TRBJ1-4, with TRBD1 matching over 8 bases. CDR3 length: 14 residues. CDR1 is MNHEY, CDR2 SVGAGI, per germline. The J segment lost 11 bases and the V segment lost 0 bases, leaving 5 bases of the junction unmatched. The CDR3 spells CASSYSAGGSKLFF. The DNA for the CDR3 is TGTGCCAGCAGTTACTCGGCAGGGGGCAGTAAACTGTTTTTT.

The V and J genes are TRBV11-2 and TRBJ2-5; 11 bases are shared with TRBD2. Trimming removed 5 bases from V and 2 bases from J; junction bases left unmatched: 1. Germline V lookup: CDR1 SGHAT, CDR2 FQNNGV. This CDR3 contains 14 residues. CDR3 protein: CASSPSGGQETQYF. The CDR3 nucleotides are TGTGCCAGCAGCCCTAGCGGGGGGCAAGAGACCCAGTACTTC.

The CDR3 DNA follows: TGTGCCAGAAGCTTCAAGCCGCCAGGCTGGGCCAACGTCCTGACTTTC. It yields the protein CARSFKPPGWANVLTF. The gene calls are TRBV5-3 and TRBJ2-6; D unresolved. TRBV5-3 is sorted into the ORF group, with uncertain function. V was clipped by 2 bases and J by 5 bases, with 14 bases between them. This CDR3 has 16 amino acids.

A word on this clone: One junction end does not reproduce the germline sequence, and a read error may be involved. The V call is TRBV7-7, the J call TRBJ2-5; 9 bases line up with TRBD1. Germline CDR1 and CDR2: SSHAT and FNYEAQ (reference sequence). The CDR3 has 15 amino acids. The DNA for the CDR3 is TGTGCTAGCAGCCTGGGGACAGGGATGAAGGAGACCCAGTACTTC. It encodes CASSLGTGMKETQYF.

The chain employs TRBV2 and TRBJ2-7; 7 bases match TRBD1. Germline-derived CDR1 and CDR2 are SNHLY and FYNNEI. After removal of 0 bases from V and 3 bases from J, the junction contained 5 bases not matched to a gene. The CDR3 length is 15 residues. The CDR3 region has the DNA TGTGCCAGCAGTGAAGCGCCGGGACAGATCTACGAGCAGTACTTC. The encoded protein is CASSEAPGQIYEQYF. The full variable domain, in which reference TRBV2 and TRBJ2-7 provide the parts outside the CDR3, is EPEVTQTPSHQVTQMGQEVILRCVPISNHLYFYWYRQILGQKVEFLVSFYNNEISEKSEIFDDQFSVERPDGSNFTLKIRSTKLEDSAMYFCASSEAPGQIYEQYFGPGTRLTVT.

The chain is built from TRBV6-4 and TRBJ2-1; TRBD2 matches at 8 bases. With V trimmed by 4 bases and J by 10 bases, 12 bases remained unmatched. The CDR3 is 15 residues long. Germline values: CDR1 MRHNA, CDR2 SNTAGT. CDR3 in DNA: TGTGCCAGCAGTGTTGTTCCGGCGGGAGGAGGCGAGCAGTTCTTC. Translating it yields CASSVVPAGGGEQFF.

The table lists this clone with a count of one. The gene calls are TRBV25-1 and TRBJ1-2; D may be TRBD1 (6 bases). V was cut by 2 bases and J by 4 bases, with 8 bases left in between. Germline CDR1 is MGHDK and CDR2 is SYGVNS. The CDR3 has 13 residues. The CDR3 DNA reads as TGTGCCAGCAGTGAACAGGGGCCCTATGGCTACACCTTC. It specifies CASSEQGPYGYTF.

This clone was seen only once. The chain is built from TRBV28 and TRBJ1-6; 10 bases map to TRBD1. The length of the CDR3 is 15 residues. Trimming took 6 bases from V and 9 from J; bases not matched to a gene: 8. CDR1 is MDHEN, CDR2 SYDVKM, per germline. Here the CDR3 reads CASRSTGGLGSPLHF. The CDR3 bases are TGTGCCAGCAGATCGACAGGGGGCCTCGGTTCACCCCTCCACTTT.